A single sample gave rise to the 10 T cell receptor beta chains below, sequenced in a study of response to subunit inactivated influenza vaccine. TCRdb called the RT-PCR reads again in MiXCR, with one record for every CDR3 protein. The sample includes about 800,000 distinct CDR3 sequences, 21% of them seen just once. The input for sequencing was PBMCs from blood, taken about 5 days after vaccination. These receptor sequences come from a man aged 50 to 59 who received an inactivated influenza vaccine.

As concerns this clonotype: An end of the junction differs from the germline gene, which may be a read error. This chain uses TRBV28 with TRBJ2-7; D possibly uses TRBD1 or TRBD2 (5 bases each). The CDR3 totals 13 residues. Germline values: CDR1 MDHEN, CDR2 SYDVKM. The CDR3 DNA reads TGTGCCAGCAGGGGGGTCGGCAGCTACGGGCAGTACTTC. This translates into CASRGVGSYGQYF.

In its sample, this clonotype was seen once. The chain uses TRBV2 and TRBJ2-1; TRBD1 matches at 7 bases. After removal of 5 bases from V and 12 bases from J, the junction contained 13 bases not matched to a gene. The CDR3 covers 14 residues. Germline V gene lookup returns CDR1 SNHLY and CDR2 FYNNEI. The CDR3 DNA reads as TGTGCCAGCAGTCGGGACAGCTCATGGAAGGGGCAGTTCTTC. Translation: CASSRDSSWKGQFF.

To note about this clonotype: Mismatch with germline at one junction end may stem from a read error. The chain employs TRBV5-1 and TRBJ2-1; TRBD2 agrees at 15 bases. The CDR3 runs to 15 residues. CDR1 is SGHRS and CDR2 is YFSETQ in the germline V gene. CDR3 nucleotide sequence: TGCCCCAGCAGCTGGACTAGCGGGGGGGCGGATGAGCAGTTCTTC. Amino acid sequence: CPSSWTSGGADEQFF.

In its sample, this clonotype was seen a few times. The CDR3 loop is CSAIFSGRIYEQFF. For the CDR3, the DNA is TGCAGTGCTATATTCAGCGGGAGGATCTATGAGCAGTTCTTC. The chain employs TRBV20-1 and TRBJ2-1; 9 nucleotides agree with TRBD2. CDR1 and CDR2 from the germline V gene are DFQATT and SNEGSKA (reference sequence). This CDR3 has 14 amino acids. The junction had 9 bases not matched to a gene; V was cut back by 4 bases and J by 8 bases.

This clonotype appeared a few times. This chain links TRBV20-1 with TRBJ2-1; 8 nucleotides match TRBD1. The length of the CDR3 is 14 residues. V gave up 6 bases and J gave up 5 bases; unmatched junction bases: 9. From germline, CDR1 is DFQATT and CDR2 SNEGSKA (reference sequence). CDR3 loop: CSALRARGHNEQFF. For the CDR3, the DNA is TGCAGTGCCCTACGGGCCAGGGGGCACAATGAGCAGTTCTTC.

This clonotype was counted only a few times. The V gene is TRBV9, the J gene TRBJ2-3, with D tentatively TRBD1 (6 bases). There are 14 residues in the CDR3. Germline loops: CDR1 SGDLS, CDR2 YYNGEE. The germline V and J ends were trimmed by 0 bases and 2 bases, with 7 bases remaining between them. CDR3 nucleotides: TGTGCCAGCAGCGTAGGGGACAACACAGATACGCAGTATTTT. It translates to CASSVGDNTDTQYF.

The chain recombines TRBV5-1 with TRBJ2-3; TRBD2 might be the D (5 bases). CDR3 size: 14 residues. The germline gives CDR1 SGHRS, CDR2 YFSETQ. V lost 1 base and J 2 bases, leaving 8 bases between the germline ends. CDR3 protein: CASSLTRFTDTQYF. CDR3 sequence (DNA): TGCGCCAGCAGCTTGACTAGATTCACAGATACGCAGTATTTT.

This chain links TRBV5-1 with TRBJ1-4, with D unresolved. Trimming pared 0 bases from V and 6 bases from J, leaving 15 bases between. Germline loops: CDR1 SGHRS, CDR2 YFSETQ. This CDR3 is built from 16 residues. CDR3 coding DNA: TGCGCCAGCAGCTTGGCCGGGCGCCACGGGGATGAAAAACTGTTTTTT. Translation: CASSLAGRHGDEKLFF. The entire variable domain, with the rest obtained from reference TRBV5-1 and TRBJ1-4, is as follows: KAGVTQTPRYLIKTRGQQVTLSCSPISGHRSVSWYQQTPGQGLQFLFEYFSETQRNKGNFPGRFSGRQFSNSRSEMNVSTLELGDSALYLCASSLAGRHGDEKLFFGSGTQLSVL.

CDR3 amino acids: CASGLPNQETQYF. The DNA for the CDR3 is TGTGCCAGCGGCCTACCGAACCAAGAGACCCAGTACTTC. The rearrangement links TRBV7-8 to TRBJ2-5; D call uncertain. Germline V gives CDR1 SGHVS, CDR2 FQNEAQ. The CDR3 has 13 residues. V was trimmed by 8 bases and J by 0 bases, leaving 10 bases between them.

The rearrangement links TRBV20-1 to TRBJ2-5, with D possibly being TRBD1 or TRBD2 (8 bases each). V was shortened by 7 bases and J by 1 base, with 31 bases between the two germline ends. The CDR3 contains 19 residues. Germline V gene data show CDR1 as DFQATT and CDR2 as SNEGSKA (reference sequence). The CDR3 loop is CSVGTGLIAGQSSQETQYF. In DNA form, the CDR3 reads TGCAGTGTCGGGACAGGATTGATAGCGGGACAATCCTCCCAAGAGACCCAGTACTTC.